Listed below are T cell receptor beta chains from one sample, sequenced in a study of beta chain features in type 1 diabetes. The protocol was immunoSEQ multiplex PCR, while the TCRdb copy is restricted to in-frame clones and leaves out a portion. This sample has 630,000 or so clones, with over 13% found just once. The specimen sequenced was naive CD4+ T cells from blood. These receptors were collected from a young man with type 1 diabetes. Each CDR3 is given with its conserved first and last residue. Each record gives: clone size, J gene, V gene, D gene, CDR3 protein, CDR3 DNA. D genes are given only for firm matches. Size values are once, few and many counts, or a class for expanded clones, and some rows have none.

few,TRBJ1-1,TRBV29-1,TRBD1,CSSLPGQLPEAFF,TGCAGCTCGTTGCCGGGACAGCTTCCTGAAGCTTTCTTT
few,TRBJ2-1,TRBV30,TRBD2,CAWSRGRADEQFF,TGTGCCTGGAGTCGCGGGAGGGCCGATGAGCAGTTCTTC
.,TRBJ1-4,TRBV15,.,CATSRESPGGKLFF,TGTGCCACCAGCAGAGAATCCCCAGGAGGGAAACTGTTTTTT
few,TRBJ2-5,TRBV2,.,CASSERPGGYQETQYF,TGTGCCAGCAGTGAACGTCCCGGGGGCTACCAAGAGACCCAGTACTTC
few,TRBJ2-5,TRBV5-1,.,CASSPGGTQETQYF,TGCGCCAGCAGCCCCGGAGGGACGCAAGAGACCCAGTACTTC
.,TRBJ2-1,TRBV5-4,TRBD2,CASSLGLAGANEQFF,TGTGCCAGCAGCTTGGGGCTAGCGGGAGCGAATGAGCAGTTCTTC
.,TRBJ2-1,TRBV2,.,CASSEKLRLYNEQFF,TGTGCCAGCAGTGAAAAGTTGAGACTGTACAATGAGCAGTTCTTC
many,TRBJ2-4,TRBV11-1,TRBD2,CASSHSGRNIQYF,TGTGCCAGCAGCCACTCCGGGAGGAACATTCAGTACTTC
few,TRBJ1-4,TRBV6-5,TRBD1,CASRLTGKEKLFF,TGTGCCAGCAGACTGACAGGGAAGGAAAAACTGTTTTTT
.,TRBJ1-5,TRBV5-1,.,CASSSQGGNQPQHF,TGCGCCAGCAGCTCCCAGGGAGGCAATCAGCCCCAGCATTTT
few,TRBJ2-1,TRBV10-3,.,CAIRTSLDGHHYNEQFF,TGTGCCATCAGGACCAGCCTAGACGGACACCACTACAATGAGCAGTTCTTC
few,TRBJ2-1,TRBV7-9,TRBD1,CASSLETGGSEQFF,TGTGCCAGCAGCTTGGAGACAGGGGGTAGTGAGCAGTTCTTC
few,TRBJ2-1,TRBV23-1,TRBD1,CASSPSRDRAYNEQFF,TGCGCCAGCAGTCCTAGTAGGGACAGGGCGTACAATGAGCAGTTCTTC
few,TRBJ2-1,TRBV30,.,CAWSVKAGPPVQFF,TGTGCCTGGAGTGTAAAGGCGGGTCCCCCTGTACAGTTCTTC
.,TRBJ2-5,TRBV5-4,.,CASSSVSGPGETQYF,TGTGCCAGCAGCTCAGTGAGCGGGCCGGGGGAGACCCAGTACTTC
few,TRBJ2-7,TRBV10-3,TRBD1,CAIKKGQGSYEQYF,TGTGCCATCAAAAAGGGACAGGGTTCCTACGAGCAGTACTTC
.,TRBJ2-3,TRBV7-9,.,CASSRGPGALTDTQYF,TGTGCCAGCAGCCGGGGTCCGGGGGCCCTCACAGATACGCAGTATTTT
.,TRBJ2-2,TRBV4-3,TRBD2,CASSRAGAGELFF,TGCGCCAGCAGCCGGGCGGGAGCCGGGGAGCTGTTTTTT
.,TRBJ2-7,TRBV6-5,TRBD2,CASSYGRGGFYEQYF,TGTGCCAGCAGTTATGGGAGGGGAGGCTTCTACGAGCAGTACTTC
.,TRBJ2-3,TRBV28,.,CASLRAGTVTLRSTDTQYF,TGTGCCAGCTTAAGGGCGGGGACAGTCACGTTAAGAAGCACAGATACGCAGTATTTT
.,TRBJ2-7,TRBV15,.,CATSRDGGQGLYEQYF,TGTGCCACCAGCAGAGATGGTGGGCAGGGGCTCTACGAGCAGTACTTC
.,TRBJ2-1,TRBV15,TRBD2,CATSRVAGASYNEQFF,TGTGCCACCAGCAGAGTAGCGGGTGCCTCCTACAATGAGCAGTTCTTC
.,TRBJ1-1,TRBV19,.,CASSINGKNTEAFF,TGTGCCAGTAGTATCAACGGAAAGAACACTGAAGCTTTCTTT
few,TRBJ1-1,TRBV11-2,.,CASLANTEAFF,TGTGCCAGCCTCGCGAACACTGAAGCTTTCTTT
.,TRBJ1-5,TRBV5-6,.,CASSWGHGNQPQHF,TGTGCCAGCAGCTGGGGACATGGCAATCAGCCCCAGCATTTT
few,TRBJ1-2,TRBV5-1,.,CASSRAFYGYTF,TGCGCCAGCAGCCGGGCCTTCTATGGCTACACCTTC
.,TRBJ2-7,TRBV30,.,CAWTVREAYEQYF,TGTGCCTGGACCGTGAGGGAGGCGTACGAGCAGTACTTC
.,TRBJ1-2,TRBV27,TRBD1,CASSLTGDSTEGYTF,TGTGCCAGCAGTTTAACAGGGGACTCAACTGAAGGCTACACCTTC
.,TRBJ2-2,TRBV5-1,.,CASSLQPPGELFF,TGCGCCAGCAGCTTGCAGCCCCCAGGGGAGCTGTTTTTT
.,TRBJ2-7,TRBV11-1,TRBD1,CASSYHRDRVFDEQYF,TGTGCCAGCAGTTATCACCGGGACAGGGTCTTCGACGAGCAGTACTTC
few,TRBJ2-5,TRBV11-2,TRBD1,CASSLRTGETQYF,TGTGCCAGCAGCCTACGGACAGGGGAGACCCAGTACTTC
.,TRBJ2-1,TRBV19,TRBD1,CASSPGQVITDEQFF,TGTGCCAGTAGCCCGGGACAGGTCATTACCGATGAGCAGTTCTTC
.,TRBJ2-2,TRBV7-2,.,CASSFAGNKTGELFF,TGTGCCAGCAGCTTTGCAGGGAACAAGACCGGGGAGCTGTTTTTT
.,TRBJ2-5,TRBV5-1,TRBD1,CASSPGQGLQETQYF,TGCGCCAGCAGCCCGGGACAGGGGCTCCAAGAGACCCAGTACTTC
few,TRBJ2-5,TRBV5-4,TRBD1,CASSPGTAQETQYF,TGTGCCAGCAGCCCCGGGACAGCCCAAGAGACCCAGTACTTC
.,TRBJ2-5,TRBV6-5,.,CASSSPWGGPGETQYF,TGTGCCAGCAGTTCACCCTGGGGGGGCCCAGGAGAGACCCAGTACTTC
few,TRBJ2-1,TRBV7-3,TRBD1,CASSPSPQGQGGSEQFF,TGTGCCAGCAGTCCTAGCCCCCAGGGACAGGGGGGATCTGAGCAGTTCTTC
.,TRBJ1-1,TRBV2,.,CASSELLPGSTLAFF,TGTGCCAGCAGCGAACTCTTGCCGGGATCCACGCTGGCTTTCTTT
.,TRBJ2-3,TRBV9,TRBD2,CASSVAPGGGTDTQYF,TGTGCCAGCAGCGTAGCCCCGGGGGGGGGCACAGATACGCAGTATTTT
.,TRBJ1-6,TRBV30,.,CAWSGGANSPLHF,TGTGCCTGGAGTGGGGGGGCGAATTCACCCCTCCACTTT